This T cell receptor beta chain originates from a study of cytomegalovirus exposure and HLA in healthy donors. PCR primers comprised 60 Vbeta and 13 Jbeta primers. The protocol was immunoSEQ multiplex PCR, while the TCRdb copy is restricted to in-frame clones and leaves out a portion. The profile shows approximately 97,000 clones, roughly 60% of them singletons. This CDR3 contains 14 residues. V lost 3 bases to trimming and J lost 7 bases; unmatched junction nucleotides: 8. CDR1 MNHEY and CDR2 SMNVEV come from the germline V gene (reference sequence). Sequencing was carried out using PBMCs. The TCR originated in a human donor in good health. The rearrangement uses TRBV27 and TRBJ1-2; 7 nucleotides align to TRBD1. This CDR3 is CASSLSGDSSGYTF. CDR3 DNA: TGTGCCAGCAGTTTGTCCGGGGACAGCTCTGGCTACACCTTC.